This T cell receptor (beta chain) stems from a study of T cells after yellow fever vaccination (dated by TCRdb to between 2018 and 2020). With regard to the full study: The SMART-Seq v4 Ultra Low Input RNA kit was used to prepare libraries from fractions with low cell numbers. To follow T-cell clones before and after both primary and booster YFV17D yellow fever vaccination, bulk TCR alpha and beta repertoires underwent longitudinal sequencing. Two healthy male donors made up the cohort, one aged 18 to 30 years and the other aged 30 to 40 years. Blood was drawn at multiple timepoints before and after primary and secondary immunization, with bulk PBMC replicates and cell subsets isolated.

Synthesis of TCR cDNA relied on 5'RACE template switching, a step that introduced a universal primer site along with unique molecular identifiers. Priming for cDNA synthesis came from both the TCR alpha and TCR beta constant segments. Library amplification used two PCR steps, and the second PCR step added sample barcodes and sequencing adapters. Sequencing of libraries was done on Illumina HiSeq 2500 (2x100 bp) or NovaSeq (2x150 bp). Concerning the study's data processing: MIGEC was used to demultiplex reads and collapse the reads into UMI consensus sequences, and MiXCR was used for V(D)J alignment. Using edgeR on replicate PBMC samples, clonotypes were called vaccine-responding if FDR was below 0.01 and the log2 fold change was above 5 up to day 15. Each bulk clonotype was labeled CD4 or CD8 based on which sequenced repertoire, CD4 or CD8, contained the clonotype at higher abundance. TCRdb's own reprocessing of the public reads used fastp at Q25 and MiXCR and kept productive beta chains. Records with the same CDR3 protein are collapsed into one entry carrying the most frequent genes and DNA. TCRdb's processing, not the authors', yielded these V and J calls. The sample includes over 300,000 distinct CDR3 sequences, with around 7% observed a single time. The ten biggest clones cover roughly 19% of the sample.

V is trimmed back by 5 bases and J by 5 bases, and the junction contains 5 bases that no gene match accounts for. The germline V gene sets CDR1 to MNHEY and CDR2 to SVGAGI. The CDR3 runs 14 amino acids, cysteine and phenylalanine included. Of the read, only the CDR3 DNA is kept; its 42 bases are in frame from base 1. The treatment or condition label, as the study defines it: live attenuated yellow fever vaccine strain. At every blood-draw timepoint, two biological replicates of bulk PBMCs were collected. A standard Ficoll-Paque protocol was used to isolate PBMCs from peripheral blood. TriZol was used to extract RNA from bulk PBMCs, CD4 and CD8 fractions, and dextramer-positive and dextramer-negative fractions. This clonotype was seen only a few times. Its antigen is still unknown. No base quality information exists; no much larger clone differs at one position. The paper's findings and limits, for the study overall: Compared with the primary T-cell response, the secondary T-cell response was faster but weaker, reaching its peak on day 5 rather than on day 15. After the booster, most of the clones that had expanded following primary vaccination were detected again (just under 97% of CD4 and 88% of CD8), which suggests that memory was broadly maintained. A small share of clonotypes occurred in both CD4 and CD8 compartments, likely arising from convergent recombination. Computational filtering was needed because FACS-sorted repertoires could contain abundant contaminating clonotypes from the bulk population. The study included only two donors, which limits how far the findings can be generalized.

This sample comprised PBMCs, obtained 45 days after the first yellow fever vaccination. The clonotype originates from a man between 18 and 29 years old who received the YFV17D yellow fever vaccine. In this chain, TRBV6-5 is recombined with TRBJ2-3; the central 9 bases match TRBD1. The DNA sequence is given as TGTGCCAGCAGTACCCGACAGGGGGAAGATACGCAGTATTTT. It translates to CASSTRQGEDTQYF.